This TCR beta chain was documented in a study of T cell responses to AZD1222 COVID-19 vaccine. Whole-study results and caveats: Researchers report vaccine-associated CD4 TCRs spanning spike, with dominance at 160-218 and 743-854. Repertoire sampling happened only post peak T cell response. Possibly, clonal diversity was underestimated; donors were largely white British and included more females. Per reports, nearly half of all spike-specific TCRs target regions that are unmutated in variants.

Here immunoSEQ multiplex PCR was the method, and the copy in TCRdb shows in-frame clones only, minus some. Of about 60,000 clones in the sample, 84% are singletons; the top ten hold about 7%. The CDR3 is 14 amino acids. The germline V gene encodes CDR1 SNHLY and CDR2 FYNNEI. Points on this clone: Its antigen is as yet unknown.

This sample comprised peripheral blood, obtained on day 0 of AZD1222 vaccination. The genes are TRBV2 and TRBJ2-7; possible D gene TRBD2, 6 bases. The clonotype comes from an adult in good health. CDR3 sequence reads: CGATSGRYGREQYF. The CDR3 nucleotides read TGTGGGGCGACTTCGGGGCGTTACGGGAGAGAGCAGTACTTC.